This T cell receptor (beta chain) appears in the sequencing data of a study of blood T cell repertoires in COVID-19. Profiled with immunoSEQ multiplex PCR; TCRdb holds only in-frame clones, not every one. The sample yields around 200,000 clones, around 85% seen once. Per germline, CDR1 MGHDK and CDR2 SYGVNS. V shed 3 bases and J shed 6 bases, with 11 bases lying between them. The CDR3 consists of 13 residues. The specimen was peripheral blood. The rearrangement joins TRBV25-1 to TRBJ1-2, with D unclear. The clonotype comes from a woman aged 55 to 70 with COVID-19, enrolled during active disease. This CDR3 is CASSDRESNGYTF. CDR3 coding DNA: TGTGCCAGCAGTGATCGGGAGTCAAATGGCTACACCTTC.